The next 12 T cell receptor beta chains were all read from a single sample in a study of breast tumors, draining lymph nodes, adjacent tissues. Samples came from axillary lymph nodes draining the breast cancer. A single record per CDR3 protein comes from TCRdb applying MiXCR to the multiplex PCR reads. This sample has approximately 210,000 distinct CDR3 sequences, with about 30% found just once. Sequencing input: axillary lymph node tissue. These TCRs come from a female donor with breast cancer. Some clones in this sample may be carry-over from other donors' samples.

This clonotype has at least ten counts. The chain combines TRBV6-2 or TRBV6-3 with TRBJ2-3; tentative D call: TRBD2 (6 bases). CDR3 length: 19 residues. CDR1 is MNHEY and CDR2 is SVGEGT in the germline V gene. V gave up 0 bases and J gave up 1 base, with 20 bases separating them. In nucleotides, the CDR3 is TGTGCCAGCAGTTACTCGAAACGAGGTGGACTACCGGGCACAGATACGCAGTATTTT. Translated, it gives CASSYSKRGGLPGTDTQYF.

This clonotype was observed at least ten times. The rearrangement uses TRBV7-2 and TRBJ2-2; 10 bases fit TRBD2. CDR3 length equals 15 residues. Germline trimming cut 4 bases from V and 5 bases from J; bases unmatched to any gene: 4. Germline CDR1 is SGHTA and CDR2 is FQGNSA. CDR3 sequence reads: CASSSAGGMTGELFF. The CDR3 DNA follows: TGTGCCAGCAGCTCAGCGGGAGGGATGACCGGGGAGCTGTTTTTT.

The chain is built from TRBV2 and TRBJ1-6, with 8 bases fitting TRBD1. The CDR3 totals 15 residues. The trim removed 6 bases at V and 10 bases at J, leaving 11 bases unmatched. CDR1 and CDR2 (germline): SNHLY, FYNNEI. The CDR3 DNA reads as TGTGCCAGCAGACTCCCGGGACAGGTCGGATCACCCCTCCACTTT. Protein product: CASRLPGQVGSPLHF.

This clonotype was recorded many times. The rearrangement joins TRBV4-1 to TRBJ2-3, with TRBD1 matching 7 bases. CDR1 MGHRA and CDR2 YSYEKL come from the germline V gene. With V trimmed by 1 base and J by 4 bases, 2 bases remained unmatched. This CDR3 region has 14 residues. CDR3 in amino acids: CASSQVQGADTQYF. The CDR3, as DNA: TGCGCCAGCAGCCAAGTTCAGGGGGCAGATACGCAGTATTTT.

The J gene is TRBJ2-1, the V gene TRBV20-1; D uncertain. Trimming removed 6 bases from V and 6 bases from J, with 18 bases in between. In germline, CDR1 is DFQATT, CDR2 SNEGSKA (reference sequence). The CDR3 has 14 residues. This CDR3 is CSAPPPRPRNEQFF. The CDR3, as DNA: TGCAGTGCCCCCCCCCCCCGCCCACGCAATGAGCAGTTCTTC.

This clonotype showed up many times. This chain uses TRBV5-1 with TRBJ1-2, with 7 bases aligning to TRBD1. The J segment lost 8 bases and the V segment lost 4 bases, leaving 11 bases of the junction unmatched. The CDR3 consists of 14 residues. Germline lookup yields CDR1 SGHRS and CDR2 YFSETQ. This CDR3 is CASSHKPTGFGYTF. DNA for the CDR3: TGCGCCAGCAGCCACAAACCGACAGGGTTCGGCTACACCTTC.

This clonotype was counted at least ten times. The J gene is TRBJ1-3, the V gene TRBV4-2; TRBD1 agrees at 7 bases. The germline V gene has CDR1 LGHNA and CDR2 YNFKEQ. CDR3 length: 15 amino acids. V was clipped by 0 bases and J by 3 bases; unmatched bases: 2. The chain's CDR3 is CASSQDQGGGNTIYF. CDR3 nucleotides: TGTGCCAGCAGCCAAGATCAGGGGGGTGGAAACACCATATATTTT.

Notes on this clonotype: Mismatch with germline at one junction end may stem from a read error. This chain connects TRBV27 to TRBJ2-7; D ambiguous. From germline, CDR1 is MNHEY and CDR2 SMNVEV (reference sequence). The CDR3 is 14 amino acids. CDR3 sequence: CASSLYGDRNEQYF. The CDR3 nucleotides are TGTGCCAGCAGCTTATATGGGGATCGGAACGAGCAGTACTTC.

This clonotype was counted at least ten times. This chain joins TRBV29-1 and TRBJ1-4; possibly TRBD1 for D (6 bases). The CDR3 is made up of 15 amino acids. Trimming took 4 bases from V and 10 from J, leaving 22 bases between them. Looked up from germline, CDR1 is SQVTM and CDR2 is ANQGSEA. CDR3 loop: CSVVDGTPTHPKLFF. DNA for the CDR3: TGCAGCGTTGTTGACGGGACACCTACGCATCCAAAACTGTTTTTT.

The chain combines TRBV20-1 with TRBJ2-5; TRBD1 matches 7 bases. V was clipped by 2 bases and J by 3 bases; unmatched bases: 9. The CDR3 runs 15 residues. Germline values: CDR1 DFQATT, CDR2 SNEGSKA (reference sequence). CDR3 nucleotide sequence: TGCAGTGCTAGACGGACCTCCGGGACAGAAGAGACCCAGTACTTC. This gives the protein CSARRTSGTEETQYF.

The CDR3 is CASGTAGLAGRRPTDTGELFF. The CDR3 DNA reads TGTGCCAGCGGTACTGCGGGGCTAGCGGGCAGACGCCCCACAGACACCGGGGAGCTGTTTTTT. J is TRBJ2-2 and V is TRBV2; 8 bases align to TRBD2. The CDR3 runs 21 residues. CDR1 and CDR2 (germline): SNHLY, FYNNEI. Trimming at V came to 8 bases and at J to 3 bases, leaving 26 bases not matched to a gene. Based on the CDR3 plus reference TRBV2 and TRBJ2-2, the full variable domain is EPEVTQTPSHQVTQMGQEVILRCVPISNHLYFYWYRQILGQKVEFLVSFYNNEISEKSEIFDDQFSVERPDGSNFTLKIRSTKLEDSAMYFCASGTAGLAGRRPTDTGELFFGEGSRLTVL.

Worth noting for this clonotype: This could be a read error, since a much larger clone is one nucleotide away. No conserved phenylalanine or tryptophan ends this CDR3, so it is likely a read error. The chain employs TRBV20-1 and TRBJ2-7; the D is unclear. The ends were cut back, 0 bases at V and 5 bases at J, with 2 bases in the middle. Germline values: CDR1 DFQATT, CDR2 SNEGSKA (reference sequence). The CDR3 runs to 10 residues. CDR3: CSARDDEQYS. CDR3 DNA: TGCAGTGCTAGAGACGACGAGCAGTACTCC.